The 17 T cell receptor beta chains below come from one sample, sequenced in a study of blood T cell repertoires in COVID-19. Method: immunoSEQ multiplex PCR; TCRdb's copy keeps in-frame clones and lacks some. The sample lists more than 25,000 clones; 87% were seen once. Sequencing was carried out using peripheral blood. These receptors all stem from a man aged 55 to 70 with active COVID-19.

The chain joins TRBV13 to TRBJ2-7, with 10 positions matching TRBD1. This CDR3 contains 14 residues. V shed 5 bases, J shed 7 bases, and the junction held 8 bases outside the gene matches. Per germline, CDR1 PRHDT and CDR2 FYEKMQ (reference sequence). The CDR3 nucleotides read TGTGCCAGCAGCCCGGGACAGGGGCGGGAAGAGCAGTACTTC. This translates into CASSPGQGREEQYF.

The chain uses TRBV2 and TRBJ1-5; TRBD1 matches at 7 bases. The length of the CDR3 is 15 residues. Looked up from germline, CDR1 is SNHLY and CDR2 is FYNNEI. The ends lost 5 bases at V and 0 bases at J; junction bases unmatched: 4. This CDR3 is CASSRDSYSNQPQHF. CDR3 DNA: TGTGCCAGCAGTCGGGACAGCTATAGCAATCAGCCCCAGCATTTT.

This chain joins TRBV14 and TRBJ2-7; 7 bases map to TRBD2. The CDR3 is made up of 17 amino acids. The V gene end was trimmed by 0 bases and the J gene end by 3 bases; junction bases not matched to a gene: 11. Germline V gene sequence: CDR1 SGHDN, CDR2 FVKESK. CDR3 region: CASSQETGWGGDYEQYF. For the CDR3, the DNA is TGTGCCAGCAGCCAAGAAACTGGATGGGGGGGGGACTACGAGCAGTACTTC.

The rearrangement uses TRBV5-1 and TRBJ1-1; 7 positions agree with TRBD1. Unmatched junction bases numbered 3, after V lost 4 bases and J lost 3 bases. CDR1 and CDR2 from the germline V gene are SGHRS and YFSETQ. The CDR3 is 13 amino acids. CDR3 loop: CASSQDRDTEAFF. Written as DNA, the CDR3 is TGCGCCAGCAGCCAAGACAGGGACACTGAAGCTTTCTTT.

To note about this clone: Germline is not matched at one junction end, which may reflect a read error. This chain joins TRBV12-3 or TRBV12-4 and TRBJ2-2, with a possible D match to TRBD1 (5 bases). This CDR3 spans 13 amino acids. The CDR3 DNA reads as TGCCTTTCTGGGGCGCTTGAGACCGGGGAGCTGTTTTTT. Translation gives CLSGALETGELFF.

The chain has TRBV3-1 (or the pseudogene TRBV3-2) and TRBJ2-1; TRBD2 matches at 11 bases. Trimming cost V 1 base and J 4 bases; bases outside gene matches: 6. The CDR3 sequence is 17 residues long. CDR1 is LGHDT, CDR2 YNNKEL, per germline (reference sequence). Here the CDR3 reads CASSQVLAGGKYNEQFF. Written as DNA, the CDR3 is TGTGCCAGCAGCCAAGTCCTAGCGGGGGGAAAATACAATGAGCAGTTCTTC.

The CDR3 DNA reads as TGTGCCAGCAGCTTGGGACAGGGAAGTGGCTACACCTTC. Its translation is CASSLGQGSGYTF. This rearrangement joins TRBV16 to TRBJ1-2; TRBD1 agrees at 9 bases. This CDR3 is built from 13 residues. Germline values: CDR1 KGHSY, CDR2 FQNENV. Trimming cost V 5 bases and J 7 bases; bases outside gene matches: 5. The entire variable domain, with the rest obtained from reference TRBV16 and TRBJ1-2, is as follows: GEEVAQTPKHLVRGEGQKAKLYCAPIKGHSYVFWYQQVLKNEFKFLISFQNENVFDETGMPKERFSAKCLPNSPCSLEIQATKLEDSAVYFCASSLGQGSGYTFGSGTRLTVV.

CDR3 bases: TGCGCCAGCAGTGGGCAGGGGAGCTACGAGCAGTACTTC. Translating it yields CASSGQGSYEQYF. The chain recombines TRBV5-1 with TRBJ2-7, with D perhaps TRBD1 (6 bases). This CDR3 region has 13 residues. V lost 5 bases and J 3 bases, leaving 12 bases between the germline ends. CDR1 SGHRS and CDR2 YFSETQ come from the germline V gene.

The chain combines TRBV11-3 with TRBJ2-1; D not resolved. Trimming left V 4 bases short and J 0 bases short, with 10 bases between. The CDR3 covers 15 residues. The germline V gene has CDR1 SGHNT and CDR2 YENEEA. The CDR3 sequence: CASSSDWSSYNEQFF. CDR3 sequence (DNA): TGTGCCAGCAGCTCTGACTGGAGCTCCTACAATGAGCAGTTCTTC. The entire variable domain, with the rest obtained from reference TRBV11-3 and TRBJ2-1, is as follows: EAGVVQSPRYKIIEKKQPVAFWCNPISGHNTLYWYLQNLGQGPELLIRYENEEAVDDSQLPKDRFSAERLKGVDSTLKIQPAELGDSAVYLCASSSDWSSYNEQFFGPGTRLTVL.

CDR3 sequence: CASSFQQVPNSPLHF. The CDR3 region has the DNA TGTGCCAGCAGCTTCCAACAGGTCCCTAATTCACCCCTCCACTTT. V usage is TRBV11-2 and J usage is TRBJ1-6; D might be TRBD1 (5 bases). V was pared by 3 bases and J by 6 bases, with 12 bases between. In germline, CDR1 is SGHAT, CDR2 FQNNGV. This CDR3 spans 15 amino acids.

This clone was found once. This chain links TRBV19 with TRBJ1-4; 9 bases are a match to TRBD1. The CDR3 runs 15 residues. CDR1 is LNHDA and CDR2 is SQIVND in the germline V gene (reference sequence). J gave up 7 bases and V 2 bases, and 5 bases lay outside the gene matches. The CDR3 sequence is CASSIRTGVGEKLFF. The CDR3 bases are TGTGCCAGTAGTATACGGACAGGGGTAGGTGAAAAACTGTTTTTT.

The rearrangement uses TRBV6-5 and TRBJ2-7, with a possible D match to TRBD1 (5 bases). Trimming cost V 1 base and J 7 bases, with 11 bases left between them. Germline CDR1 and CDR2: MNHEY and SVGAGI. CDR3 size: 13 residues. The CDR3 region is CASSYLGAREQYF. The CDR3 DNA reads as TGTGCCAGCAGTTACTTAGGGGCGCGGGAGCAGTACTTC.

The rearrangement joins TRBV5-1 to TRBJ2-3; TRBD1 aligns across 10 bases. V lost 0 bases to trimming and J lost 3 bases; unmatched junction nucleotides: 1. The CDR3 consists of 15 residues. Germline CDR1 reads SGHRS; CDR2 reads YFSETQ. The CDR3 protein is CASSLEGQGTDTQYF. The DNA of the CDR3 is TGCGCCAGCAGCTTGGAGGGACAGGGGACAGATACGCAGTATTTT. The whole variable domain, remainder taken from reference TRBV5-1 and TRBJ2-3, is KAGVTQTPRYLIKTRGQQVTLSCSPISGHRSVSWYQQTPGQGLQFLFEYFSETQRNKGNFPGRFSGRQFSNSRSEMNVSTLELGDSALYLCASSLEGQGTDTQYFGPGTRLTVL.

The rearrangement uses TRBV7-2 and TRBJ1-1; D is undetermined. Between the trimmed V and J ends, which lost 2 bases and 5 bases, there was a span of 9 bases. CDR3 length: 13 amino acids. The V gene's germline CDR1 is SGHTA and CDR2 FQGNSA. The CDR3 sequence is CASSLLLETEAFF. In DNA form, the CDR3 reads TGTGCCAGCAGCTTACTCCTCGAGACTGAAGCTTTCTTT.

With respect to this clone: A junction boundary mismatches the germline segment, possibly from a read error. CDR3 protein: CASSLERGTGRGERFF. The CDR3 coding sequence is TGTGCCAGCAGCTTAGAGCGGGGGACGGGACGCGGCGAGCGGTTCTTC. V is TRBV13 and J is TRBJ2-1; 8 positions agree with TRBD2. Germline V gene sequence: CDR1 PRHDT, CDR2 FYEKMQ (reference sequence). CDR3 length: 16 amino acids.

The chain joins TRBV2 to TRBJ1-5; D gene uncertain. Trimming removed 7 bases from V and 8 bases from J, with 15 bases in between. Germline V gives CDR1 SNHLY, CDR2 FYNNEI. The CDR3 is 13 residues long. The CDR3 here is CASNRGEEKPQHF. The CDR3 bases are TGTGCCAGCAATCGGGGAGAGGAGAAGCCCCAGCATTTT. Full variable domain (missing parts from reference TRBV2 and TRBJ1-5): EPEVTQTPSHQVTQMGQEVILRCVPISNHLYFYWYRQILGQKVEFLVSFYNNEISEKSEIFDDQFSVERPDGSNFTLKIRSTKLEDSAMYFCASNRGEEKPQHFGDGTRLSIL.

V gene TRBV21-1 combines with J gene TRBJ2-3; TRBD1 is the table's D call and was not checked against the DNA. TRBV21-1 is given as a pseudogene. CDR3 length equals 16 residues. The CDR3 here is CASSYRDTLDTDTQYF. In nucleotides, the CDR3 is TGTGCCAGCAGCTACCGGGACACCCTAGACACAGATACGCAGTATTTT.